These T cell receptor beta chains were read from a single sample in a study of blood T cell repertoires in COVID-19. TCRdb's copy holds only in-frame clones and misses some; the assay was immunoSEQ multiplex PCR. The sample carries about 230,000 clones, about four fifths recorded once. Sequencing was performed on peripheral blood. The receptors shown here come from a woman of 80 years or more with COVID-19, enrolled during active disease. Both conserved end residues are part of each CDR3. Fields, in order: CDR3 length, V gene, J gene, clone size, D gene, CDR3 DNA, CDR3 protein. A D gene is named only where the DNA matches it firmly. Clone size is shown for a subset of rows, as once, few, many or a class of expanded clone.

CDR3 length: 14; V gene: TRBV19; J gene: TRBJ2-5; clone size: .; D gene: TRBD1; CDR3 DNA: TGTGCCAGTAGTCCCCCAGGGGGCATAGAGACCCAGTACTTC; CDR3 protein: CASSPPGGIETQYF
CDR3 length: 15; V gene: TRBV5-1; J gene: TRBJ2-1; clone size: .; D gene: .; CDR3 DNA: TGCGCCAGCAGCTTGGCCCTCGACAGATCGAGTGAGCAGTTCTTC; CDR3 protein: CASSLALDRSSEQFF
CDR3 length: 11; V gene: TRBV6-5; J gene: TRBJ1-5; clone size: .; D gene: .; CDR3 DNA: TGTGCCAGCAGTCAGATCGAGCCCCAGCATTTT; CDR3 protein: CASSQIEPQHF
CDR3 length: 15; V gene: TRBV7-9; J gene: TRBJ1-1; clone size: .; D gene: TRBD1; CDR3 DNA: TGTGCCAGCAGCTTGGACAGGTTGGGGAACACTGAAGCTTTCTTT; CDR3 protein: CASSLDRLGNTEAFF
CDR3 length: 13; V gene: TRBV3-1/TRBV3-2; J gene: TRBJ1-1; clone size: .; D gene: .; CDR3 DNA: TGTGCCAGCAGCCTGCAGGTGAACACTGAAGCTTTCTTT; CDR3 protein: CASSLQVNTEAFF
CDR3 length: 14; V gene: TRBV5-1; J gene: TRBJ2-5; clone size: .; D gene: .; CDR3 DNA: TGCGCCAGCAGCTTGGGACACTTCCAAGAGACCCAGTACTTC; CDR3 protein: CASSLGHFQETQYF
CDR3 length: 14; V gene: TRBV29-1; J gene: TRBJ1-4; clone size: .; D gene: TRBD1; CDR3 DNA: TGCAGCGTTGTAAAGGACAGGGGATCGGGAAAACTGTTTTTT; CDR3 protein: CSVVKDRGSGKLFF
CDR3 length: 16; V gene: TRBV15; J gene: TRBJ2-7; clone size: .; D gene: TRBD2; CDR3 DNA: TGTGCCACCAGCAGACGGACTAGCGGGATTACCTACGAGCAGTACTTC; CDR3 protein: CATSRRTSGITYEQYF
CDR3 length: 15; V gene: TRBV24-1; J gene: TRBJ2-1; clone size: .; D gene: TRBD1; CDR3 DNA: TGTACCACCAGTGATAGGACAGGGAGATACAATGAGCAGTTCTTC; CDR3 protein: CTTSDRTGRYNEQFF
CDR3 length: 14; V gene: TRBV27; J gene: TRBJ2-3; clone size: .; D gene: TRBD2; CDR3 DNA: TGTGCCAGCAGTCCCGGACTAGCTCAAGATACGCAGTATTTT; CDR3 protein: CASSPGLAQDTQYF
CDR3 length: 14; V gene: TRBV18; J gene: TRBJ2-7; clone size: .; D gene: .; CDR3 DNA: TGTGCCAGCTCACGCGGACTTCCAAGCTACGAGCAGTACTTC; CDR3 protein: CASSRGLPSYEQYF
CDR3 length: 14; V gene: TRBV5-1; J gene: TRBJ2-1; clone size: .; D gene: TRBD1; CDR3 DNA: TGCGCCAGCAGTTGGCAGGGGGCCGACAATGAGCAGTTCTTC; CDR3 protein: CASSWQGADNEQFF
CDR3 length: 12; V gene: TRBV6-2/TRBV6-3; J gene: TRBJ2-7; clone size: .; D gene: .; CDR3 DNA: TGTGCCAGCAGTTACTGGACAAACGAGCAGTACTTC; CDR3 protein: CASSYWTNEQYF
CDR3 length: 15; V gene: TRBV3-1/TRBV3-2; J gene: TRBJ2-1; clone size: once; D gene: TRBD1; CDR3 DNA: TGTGCCAGCAGGCCTACAGGGGGCCTTAACAATGAGCAGTTCTTC; CDR3 protein: CASRPTGGLNNEQFF
CDR3 length: 15; V gene: TRBV6-5; J gene: TRBJ1-2; clone size: .; D gene: .; CDR3 DNA: TGTGCCAGCAGCCTAACCGGGACTTTGGGGGAGGGCTACACCTTC; CDR3 protein: CASSLTGTLGEGYTF
CDR3 length: 14; V gene: TRBV5-5; J gene: TRBJ2-1; clone size: .; D gene: .; CDR3 DNA: TGTGCCAGCAGCTCAAGGGGGGAGGGCCTACCCCCTTTCTTC; CDR3 protein: CASSSRGEGLPPFF
CDR3 length: 13; V gene: TRBV7-2; J gene: TRBJ1-4; clone size: .; D gene: .; CDR3 DNA: TGTGCCAGCAGCCGTGCAACTAATGAAAAACTGTTTTTT; CDR3 protein: CASSRATNEKLFF
CDR3 length: 14; V gene: TRBV30; J gene: TRBJ1-5; clone size: .; D gene: .; CDR3 DNA: TGTGCCTGGAGTGTTACGGGAGGCAATCAGCCCCAGCATTTT; CDR3 protein: CAWSVTGGNQPQHF
CDR3 length: 13; V gene: TRBV12-5; J gene: TRBJ1-1; clone size: .; D gene: TRBD1; CDR3 DNA: TGTGCTAGTGGTTTGGGACAGGGCTCTGAAGCTTTCTTT; CDR3 protein: CASGLGQGSEAFF
CDR3 length: 17; V gene: TRBV18; J gene: TRBJ2-3; clone size: .; D gene: TRBD2; CDR3 DNA: TGTGCCAGCTCACTCATGAAAAGCGGGGAGGGCACAGATACGCAGTATTTT; CDR3 protein: CASSLMKSGEGTDTQYF
CDR3 length: 17; V gene: TRBV4-1; J gene: TRBJ2-4; clone size: .; D gene: TRBD1; CDR3 DNA: TGCGCCAGCAGCCAAGGCCGGGGACAGGGAGCCAAAAACATTCAGTACTTC; CDR3 protein: CASSQGRGQGAKNIQYF
CDR3 length: 14; V gene: TRBV2; J gene: TRBJ1-4; clone size: few; D gene: TRBD1; CDR3 DNA: TGTGCCAGCAGTCTGAGGGGGCTTGGGGAAAAACTGTTTTTT; CDR3 protein: CASSLRGLGEKLFF